What follows are 3 T cell receptor beta chains derived from one specimen sequenced in a study of OX40 agonist ivuxolimab in advanced cancers. Measured with immunoSEQ multiplex PCR; TCRdb has only the in-frame clones, and not every one. The table records 55,000 to 90,000 clones, roughly 88% of them present only once. This specimen consisted of CD4+ or CD8+ T cells sorted from blood, obtained in a trial of the OX40 agonist ivuxolimab. The receptor source for this set is an adult with an advanced solid tumor such as melanoma, head and neck, liver or kidney cancer.

This clone was recorded once. The gene calls are TRBV27 and TRBJ1-1; 10 bases are a match to TRBD1. The CDR3 extends over 14 amino acids. V shed 8 bases, J shed 7 bases, and the junction held 10 bases outside the gene matches. Germline-derived CDR1 and CDR2 are MNHEY and SMNVEV (reference sequence). The CDR3 sequence: CASGYDRGRFEAFF. The CDR3 region has the DNA TGTGCCAGCGGGTACGACAGGGGGCGATTTGAAGCTTTCTTT.

This clone was counted once. Here the CDR3 DNA reads TGCAGCGTTGAGTCGGACAAGAGCTATGGCTACACCTTC. It is translated as CSVESDKSYGYTF. This chain connects TRBV29-1 to TRBJ1-2; TRBD1 might be the D (5 bases). The CDR3 is made up of 13 amino acids. Germline V gene sequence: CDR1 SQVTM, CDR2 ANQGSEA. The V and J ends lost 3 bases and 4 bases respectively, with 12 bases between them.

The chain uses TRBV20-1 and TRBJ1-1; D unresolved. This CDR3 has 11 amino acids. Germline-derived CDR1 and CDR2 are DFQATT and SNEGSKA (reference sequence). Trimming pared 4 bases from V and 3 bases from J, leaving 6 bases between. The DNA for the CDR3 is TGCAGTGCTATTCAGGACACTGAAGCTTTCTTT. The encoded protein is CSAIQDTEAFF.